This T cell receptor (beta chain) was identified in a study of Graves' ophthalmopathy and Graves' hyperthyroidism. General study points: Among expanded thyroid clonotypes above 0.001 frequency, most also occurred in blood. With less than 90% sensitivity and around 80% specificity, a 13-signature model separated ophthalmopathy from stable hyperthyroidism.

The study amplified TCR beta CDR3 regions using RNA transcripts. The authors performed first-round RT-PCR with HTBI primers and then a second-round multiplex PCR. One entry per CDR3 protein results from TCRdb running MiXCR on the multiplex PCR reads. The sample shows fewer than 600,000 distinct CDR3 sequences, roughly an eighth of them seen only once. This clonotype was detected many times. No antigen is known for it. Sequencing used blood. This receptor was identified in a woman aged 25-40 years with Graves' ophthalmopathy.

The CDR3 loop reads CSASEGSNNQPQHF. CDR3 DNA sequence: TGCAGTGCTAGTGAGGGGTCGAACAATCAGCCCCAGCATTTT. The rearrangement joins TRBV20-1 to TRBJ1-5, with D possibly matching TRBD1 (5 bases). This CDR3 comprises 14 residues. V was shortened by 3 bases and J by 3 bases, with 12 bases between the two germline ends. Germline assignment: CDR1 DFQATT and CDR2 SNEGSKA (reference sequence).